This TCR beta chain is drawn from a study of vaccination and CD4 T cells after COVID-19. The Oncomine TCR Beta short-read assay was applied to DNA of cultured CD4+ T cells. From CD4+ T cells that had been cultured, genomic DNA was extracted. TCRdb re-called the PCR reads through MiXCR, storing one row per CDR3 protein. Of around 20,000 distinct CDR3 sequences listed, roughly 50% are singletons. The treatment: roughly 11-day PBMC culture with coronavirus spike peptide pools or control peptides (ViraFEST assay). Germline V CDR1 and CDR2: SEHNR, FQNEAQ (reference sequence). CDR3 size: 16 residues. Trimming left V 1 base short and J 0 bases short, with 10 bases between. In this sample, this clonotype turned up once. Its antigen is currently unknown.

This TCR was sampled from a human donor who had recovered from COVID-19. Source material: CD4+ T cells from blood, cultured in vitro. The V call is TRBV7-9, the J call TRBJ1-3; D not certain. DNA of the CDR3: TGTGCCAGCAGCTTAGGGGGAGACCTCTCTGGAAACACCATATATTTT. Residues: CASSLGGDLSGNTIYF.